This is a list of T cell receptor beta chains from one sample in a study of T cells in Graves' hyperthyroidism and ophthalmopathy. TCRdb analysed the multiplex PCR reads with MiXCR anew, one entry per CDR3 protein. Of around 110,000 distinct CDR3 sequences listed, about 15% are singletons. The sequenced material came from blood. These receptors all stem from a woman between 45 and 65 years old with Graves' hyperthyroidism. Both conserved end residues are part of each CDR3. The D gene is left open where the match is weak. A clone size is listed for some rows: how often the clone was seen (once, few, many), or a class if it is expanded.

CDR3: CASSLSRESTDTQYF; DNA: TGTGCCAGCAGCCTGAGTCGGGAATCCACAGATACGCAGTATTTT; size: many; V: TRBV7-9; D: NA; J: TRBJ2-3
CDR3: CSARFIAREGVNTEAFF; DNA: TGCAGTGCTAGATTCATAGCGAGGGAAGGAGTGAACACTGAAGCTTTCTTT; size: many; V: TRBV20-1; D: NA; J: TRBJ1-1
CDR3: CASQGTSGITDTQYF; DNA: TGTGCCTCCCAGGGCACTAGCGGGATCACAGATACGCAGTATTTT; size: many; V: TRBV10-3; D: TRBD2; J: TRBJ2-3
CDR3: CASSSGLTGGNIQYF; DNA: TGTGCCAGCAGCTCGGGGCTCACGGGGGGAAACATTCAGTACTTC; size: many; V: TRBV7-6; D: TRBD2; J: TRBJ2-4
CDR3: CASSEGSGSGEQYF; DNA: TGCGCCAGCAGTGAGGGTAGCGGGAGTGGTGAGCAGTACTTC; size: many; V: TRBV10-1; D: TRBD2; J: TRBJ2-7
CDR3: CASSVGVGSTDTQYF; DNA: TGTGCCAGCAGCGTAGGTGTGGGGAGCACAGATACGCAGTATTTT; size: NA; V: TRBV9; D: NA; J: TRBJ2-3
CDR3: CASSSTGPPNEQFF; DNA: TGTGCCAGCAGTTCCACGGGACCCCCTAATGAGCAGTTCTTC; size: many; V: TRBV27; D: NA; J: TRBJ2-1
CDR3: CASTRGGTSSYGQYF; DNA: TGTGCCAGCACCAGAGGTGGGACGAGCTCCTACGGGCAGTACTTC; size: NA; V: TRBV2; D: NA; J: TRBJ2-7
CDR3: CASSPSGLRSNYGYTF; DNA: TGTGCCAGCAGCCCTTCCGGGCTCCGCAGTAACTATGGCTACACCTTC; size: many; V: TRBV6-1; D: NA; J: TRBJ1-2
CDR3: CASNSPERLAGGWEQFF; DNA: TGCGCCAGCAACTCACCTGAACGACTAGCGGGAGGTTGGGAGCAGTTCTTC; size: many; V: TRBV4-1; D: TRBD2; J: TRBJ2-1